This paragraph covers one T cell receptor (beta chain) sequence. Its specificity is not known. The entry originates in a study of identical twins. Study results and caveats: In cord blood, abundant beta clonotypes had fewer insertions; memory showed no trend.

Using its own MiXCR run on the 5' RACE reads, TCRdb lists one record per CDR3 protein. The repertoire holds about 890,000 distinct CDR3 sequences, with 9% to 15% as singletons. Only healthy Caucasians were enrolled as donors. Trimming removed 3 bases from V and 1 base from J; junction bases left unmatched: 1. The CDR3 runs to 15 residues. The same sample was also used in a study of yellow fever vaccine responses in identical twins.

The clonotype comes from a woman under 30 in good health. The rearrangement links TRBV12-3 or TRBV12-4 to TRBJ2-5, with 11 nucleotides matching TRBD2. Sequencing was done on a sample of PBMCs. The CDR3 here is CASSFTSGGQETQYF. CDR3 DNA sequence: TGTGCCAGCAGTTTCACTAGCGGGGGCCAAGAGACCCAGTACTTC.